The rows below give T cell receptor beta chains drawn from one sample of a study of T cell changes during pregnancy in multiple sclerosis. Assay: immunoSEQ multiplex PCR; the TCRdb copy retains only in-frame clones and omits some. Of over 100,000 clones listed, around nine tenths are singletons. Sequencing used peripheral blood, obtained in the third trimester of pregnancy. The receptor source for this set is a female donor with multiple sclerosis, enrolled in a pregnancy study. Each CDR3 is given with its conserved first and last residue. Fields, in order: V gene, clone size, D gene, J gene, CDR3 DNA, CDR3 protein. A D gene is named only where the DNA matches it firmly. Only some rows state a clone size, as once, few, many or a class for expanded clones.

>TRBV4-2|.|TRBD2|TRBJ2-3
TGTGCCAGCAGCCTGCCTCCGGGCGGGAGCCAAGACGGGACTAGCACAGATACGCAGTATTTT
CASSLPPGGSQDGTSTDTQYF
>TRBV6-1|.|TRBD1|TRBJ2-2
TGTGCCAGCAGTGCGGACAGGGGAAACACCGGGGAGCTGTTTTTT
CASSADRGNTGELFF
>TRBV6-1|.|.|TRBJ2-2
TGTGCCAGCAGTGAATGGTCGGTTAATGGGGAGCTGTTTTTT
CASSEWSVNGELFF
>TRBV28|.|.|TRBJ2-7
TGTGCCAGCAGTTTAAAGAGCTTCGAGCAGTACTTC
CASSLKSFEQYF
>TRBV5-1|few|.|TRBJ1-1
TGCGCCAGCAGGGTAACTGACACTGAAGCTTTCTTT
CASRVTDTEAFF
>TRBV10-3|.|.|TRBJ2-5
TGTGCCATCAGTGATCGAGAGACCCAGTACTTC
CAISDRETQYF
>TRBV4-1|few|.|TRBJ2-1
TGCGCCAGCAGCCAATTCTACTACAATGAGCAGTTCTTC
CASSQFYYNEQFF
>TRBV27|once|TRBD1|TRBJ1-2
TGTGCCAGCAAGTTGACAGGGAACCTAAACTATGGCTACACCTTC
CASKLTGNLNYGYTF
>TRBV15|.|TRBD2|TRBJ2-7
TGTGCCACCAGCAGAGATCGACTAGCGGGAGAACGGGAGCAGTACTTC
CATSRDRLAGEREQYF
>TRBV5-1|.|.|TRBJ2-1
TGCGCCAGCAGCTTGGCCGGTGCCCCCAATGAGCAGTTCTTC
CASSLAGAPNEQFF
>TRBV6-1|few|.|TRBJ2-7
TGTGCCAGCAGTGGAGCCTACGAGCAGTACTTC
CASSGAYEQYF
>TRBV5-5|.|TRBD1|TRBJ2-7
TGTGCCAGCAGCCTTGGGACAGGGGTATACGAGCAGTACTTC
CASSLGTGVYEQYF
>TRBV30|once|.|TRBJ1-1
TGTGCCTATTCGAGGGAGAACACTGAAGCTTTCTTT
CAYSRENTEAFF
>TRBV5-1|.|.|TRBJ2-3
TGCGCCAGCAGCTCTGGGACTGGAGATACGCAGTATTTT
CASSSGTGDTQYF
>TRBV9|once|TRBD2|TRBJ2-1
TGTGCCAGCAGCGCGAGGCGGGGGGGCCGTGATGAGCAGTTCTTC
CASSARRGGRDEQFF
>TRBV5-5|once|TRBD1|TRBJ1-3
TGTGCCAGCAGCTCATCACCAGGGGGCGCAGGAAACACCATATATTTT
CASSSSPGGAGNTIYF
>TRBV10-2|.|TRBD2|TRBJ2-4
TGCGCCAGCAGCGACTGGACTAGGGTAGCCAAAAACATTCAGTACTTC
CASSDWTRVAKNIQYF
>TRBV7-9|.|.|TRBJ1-2
TGTGCCAGCGGCTTAGTCACACCATATGGCTACACCTTC
CASGLVTPYGYTF
>TRBV9|once|.|TRBJ1-4
TGTGCCAGCAGCGTAGAGTCAGGGCGAGAAAAACTGTTTTTT
CASSVESGREKLFF
>TRBV11-2|.|TRBD1|TRBJ1-4
TGTGCCAGCAGGGACAGGGAAACTAATGAAAAACTGTTTTTT
CASRDRETNEKLFF
>TRBV5-1|.|TRBD2|TRBJ2-3
TGCGCCAGCAGTTCAGGGCTAGCGGGAGGGCACCCGGTGACAGATACGCAGTATTTT
CASSSGLAGGHPVTDTQYF
>TRBV4-2|.|TRBD1|TRBJ1-1
TGTGCCAGCAGTCCGGGACAGGGGATGAACACTGAAGCTTTCTTT
CASSPGQGMNTEAFF
>TRBV7-6|.|.|TRBJ2-7
TGTGCCAGCAGCATAACAACAGGGTTGCCCCCCTACGAGCAGTACTTC
CASSITTGLPPYEQYF
>TRBV7-6|.|.|TRBJ2-7
TGTGCCAGCAGCCCAACACTACCTTCCTACGAGCAGTACTTC
CASSPTLPSYEQYF
>TRBV30|once|.|TRBJ1-1
TGTGCCTGGAATCCTGGAACAGGGAAGACTGAAGCTTTCTTT
CAWNPGTGKTEAFF
>TRBV5-8|.|.|TRBJ2-7
TGTGCCAGCAGCTTGATACTTACAGGGACGCAGTACTTC
CASSLILTGTQYF
>TRBV19|.|.|TRBJ2-5
TGTGCCAGTAGTGTCAACAGGGAAGAGACCCAGTACTTC
CASSVNREETQYF
>TRBV7-7|.|TRBD1|TRBJ2-5
TGTGCCAGCAGTTATACAGGGGCGGGAGAGACCCAGTACTTC
CASSYTGAGETQYF
>TRBV29-1|.|TRBD2|TRBJ2-5
TGCAGCGCGCAGACGGGGGGAAAGACCCAGTACTTC
CSAQTGGKTQYF
>TRBV2|.|TRBD2|TRBJ2-5
TGTGCCAGCGAGCGGGGGGGTTGGTACCAAGAGACCCAGTACTTC
CASERGGWYQETQYF
>TRBV7-2|.|.|TRBJ1-2
TGTGCCAGCAGCTCCTACGAATCTAGGGGTGGCTACACCTTC
CASSSYESRGGYTF
>TRBV5-1|.|TRBD2|TRBJ2-3
TGCGCCAGCAGCTTGAGCGGGGTTAGCACAGATACGCAGTATTTT
CASSLSGVSTDTQYF
>TRBV28|.|TRBD2|TRBJ2-3
TGTGCCAGCAGGGAGACTCCGGGACTAGCGGGAGGGACGGGTACGCAGTATTTT
CASRETPGLAGGTGTQYF
>TRBV7-3|once|.|TRBJ2-1
TGTGCCAGCAGCTTAGAGGGAGCCTACAATGAGCAGTTCTTC
CASSLEGAYNEQFF
>TRBV5-1|.|.|TRBJ1-1
TGCGCCAGCAGCTTGGCCGGGGAAACTGAAGCTTTCTTT
CASSLAGETEAFF
>TRBV7-6|.|.|TRBJ2-7
TGTGCCAGCAGCTCTTTGAGTAACGAGCAGTACTTC
CASSSLSNEQYF
>TRBV30|.|.|TRBJ1-2
TGTGCCTGGAGTGTTGGCCGGCGGTCTGGCTACACCTTC
CAWSVGRRSGYTF
>TRBV2|.|.|TRBJ2-4
TGTGCCAGCAGTGAAGCGGGGCAGGGATTGTACATTCAGTACTTC
CASSEAGQGLYIQYF
>TRBV4-1|few|.|TRBJ1-2
TGCGCCAGCAGCCAGGCCGCGGGGTATGGCTACACCTTC
CASSQAAGYGYTF
>TRBV2|.|TRBD2|TRBJ2-7
TGTGCCAGCAGGGGACTAGCGGGGACGCCTGGTGAGCAGTACTTC
CASRGLAGTPGEQYF
>TRBV30|few|TRBD1|TRBJ1-1
TGTGCCTGCCTTCGACAGGGAAGGATAGCTTTCTTT
CACLRQGRIAFF
>TRBV5-1|.|.|TRBJ1-1
TGCGCCAGCCGCCCCGTTCAGGTTTCCAACACTGAAGCTTTCTTT
CASRPVQVSNTEAFF
>TRBV9|.|TRBD2|TRBJ2-2
TGTGCCAGCAGCACCCGACTAGCGGGAGGGGGAACCGGGGAGCTGTTTTTT
CASSTRLAGGGTGELFF
>TRBV5-1|.|TRBD1|TRBJ2-7
TGCGCCAGCAGCGGGTGGACAGGGGGGGTCGAGCAGTACTTC
CASSGWTGGVEQYF
>TRBV6-1|.|.|TRBJ2-2
TGTGCCAGCAGTGAACAGGGGACCGGGGAGCTGTTTTTT
CASSEQGTGELFF
>TRBV30|.|TRBD1|TRBJ2-7
TGTGCCTGGGGAGGGACAGGGGTCTACGAGCAGTACTTC
CAWGGTGVYEQYF
>TRBV27|once|.|TRBJ2-3
TGTGCCAGCAGTTTGAACAGGGTGACAGATACGCAGTATTTT
CASSLNRVTDTQYF
>TRBV6-6|.|TRBD1|TRBJ2-3
TGTGCCAGCAGTTACAGAAACAGGGGGCAAGATACGCAGTATTTT
CASSYRNRGQDTQYF
>TRBV5-4|.|TRBD2|TRBJ2-2
TGTGCCAGCAGCTCGAGGTGGCGGGGGTTCACCGGGGAGCTGTTTTTT
CASSSRWRGFTGELFF
>TRBV11-2|.|.|TRBJ1-1
TGTGCCAGCAGCCTCGGGTCTATGACTGAAGCTTTCTTT
CASSLGSMTEAFF
>TRBV19|.|.|TRBJ1-3
TGTGCCAGTAGTCGACTCCACTCTGGAAACACCATATATTTT
CASSRLHSGNTIYF
>TRBV5-1|.|TRBD1|TRBJ1-2
TGCGCCAGCAGCTTGCTGGACAGGGATCCCTCCGGCTACACCTTC
CASSLLDRDPSGYTF
>TRBV29-1|.|.|TRBJ2-3
TGCAGCGTTCTAGGGGGACTAAGCACAGATACGCAGTATTTT
CSVLGGLSTDTQYF